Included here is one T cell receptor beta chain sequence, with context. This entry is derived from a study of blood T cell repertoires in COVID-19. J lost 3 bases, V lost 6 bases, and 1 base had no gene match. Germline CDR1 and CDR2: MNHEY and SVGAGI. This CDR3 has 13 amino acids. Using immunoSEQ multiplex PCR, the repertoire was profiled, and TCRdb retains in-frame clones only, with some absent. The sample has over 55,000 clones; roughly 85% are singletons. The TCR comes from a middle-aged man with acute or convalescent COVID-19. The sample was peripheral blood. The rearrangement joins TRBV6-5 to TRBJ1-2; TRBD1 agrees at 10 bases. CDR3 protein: CASRGTGDYGYTF. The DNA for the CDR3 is TGTGCCAGCAGAGGGACAGGGGACTATGGCTACACCTTC.